Below are 3 T cell receptor beta chains sequenced from a single sample in a study of T-cell memory formation after mild COVID-19. TCRdb analysed the 5' RACE reads with MiXCR anew, one entry per CDR3 protein. The sample yields some 120,000 distinct CDR3 sequences, approximately 6.3% seen once. The material sequenced was PBMCs or a T cell subset sorted from them (not recorded which). The receptors here all came from an adult woman who had mild COVID-19 (a few samples of this study predate the infection). Cell type and time point are not known.

This clonotype occurred many times. V and J are TRBV6-5 and TRBJ1-1; 7 bases agree with TRBD1. The germline V gene encodes CDR1 MNHEY and CDR2 SVGAGI. The CDR3 sequence is 14 residues long. Losses at the gene ends were 6 bases for V and 5 bases for J; bases not matched to a gene: 9. This CDR3 is CASRNRAGGTEAFF. In nucleotides, the CDR3 is TGTGCCAGCAGAAACCGGGCAGGGGGAACTGAAGCTTTCTTT.

This clonotype was seen repeatedly, ten times or more. The chain joins TRBV12-3 or TRBV12-4 to TRBJ1-5; D unclear. V lost 3 bases and J 4 bases, leaving 13 bases between the germline ends. This CDR3 contains 15 residues. In DNA form, the CDR3 reads TGTGCCAGCAGTTTCTTCGGGTCAGTGAATCAGCCCCAGCATTTT. Amino acids: CASSFFGSVNQPQHF.

This clonotype was detected many times. The chain recombines TRBV19 with TRBJ2-2; no reliable D call. This CDR3 comprises 16 residues. Germline loops: CDR1 LNHDA, CDR2 SQIVND (reference sequence). The V end was cut by 7 bases, the J end by 5 bases, with 20 bases between. CDR3 amino acids: CASIRTDQQRTGELFF. DNA of the CDR3: TGTGCCAGTATTCGAACAGATCAGCAACGGACCGGGGAGCTGTTTTTT.